This T cell receptor beta chain was obtained from a study of neurological immune-mediated disorders. General study findings and limits: Falling below healthy controls, multiple sclerosis showed the least TCR clonal expansion, while HTLV-1-associated myelopathy showed the most. Subjects shared no identical expanded-clone CDR3 amino acid sequences, suggesting private TCR-beta repertoires in all groups.

CDR3 length: 14 amino acids. Trimming took 0 bases from V and 8 from J, leaving 14 bases between them. Germline lookup yields CDR1 SGHRS and CDR2 YFSETQ. The cDNA was generated by 5'RACE with 10-nucleotide random UMIs. TCRdb re-analysed the 5' RACE reads in MiXCR, keeping a single row per CDR3 protein. The sample carries over 45,000 distinct CDR3 sequences, more than 20% recorded once. Stored at -80 C, 2 million PBMCs were the source of the unsorted libraries. This clonotype was counted many times. Antigen: not known. Sequences were obtained from PBMCs. The receptor's source is a woman in her sixties or seventies in good health. The J gene is TRBJ1-1, the V gene TRBV5-1; no firm D call. The CDR3 is CASSLEPNNLEAFF. CDR3 bases: TGCGCCAGCAGCTTGGAGCCCAACAATCTAGAAGCTTTCTTT.